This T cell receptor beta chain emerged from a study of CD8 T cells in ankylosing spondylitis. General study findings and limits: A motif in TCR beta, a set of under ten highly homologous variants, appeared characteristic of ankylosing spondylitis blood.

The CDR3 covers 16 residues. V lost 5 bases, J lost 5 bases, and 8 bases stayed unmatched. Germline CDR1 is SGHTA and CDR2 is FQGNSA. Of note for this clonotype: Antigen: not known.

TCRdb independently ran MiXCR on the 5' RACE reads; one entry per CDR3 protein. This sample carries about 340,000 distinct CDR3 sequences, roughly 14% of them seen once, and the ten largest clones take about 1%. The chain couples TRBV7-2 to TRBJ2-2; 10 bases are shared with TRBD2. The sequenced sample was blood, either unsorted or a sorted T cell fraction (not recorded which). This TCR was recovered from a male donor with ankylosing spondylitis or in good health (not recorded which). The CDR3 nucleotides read TGTGCCAGCAGCAAAGCGGGAGGGCCTGTAACCGGGGAGCTGTTTTTT. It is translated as CASSKAGGPVTGELFF.